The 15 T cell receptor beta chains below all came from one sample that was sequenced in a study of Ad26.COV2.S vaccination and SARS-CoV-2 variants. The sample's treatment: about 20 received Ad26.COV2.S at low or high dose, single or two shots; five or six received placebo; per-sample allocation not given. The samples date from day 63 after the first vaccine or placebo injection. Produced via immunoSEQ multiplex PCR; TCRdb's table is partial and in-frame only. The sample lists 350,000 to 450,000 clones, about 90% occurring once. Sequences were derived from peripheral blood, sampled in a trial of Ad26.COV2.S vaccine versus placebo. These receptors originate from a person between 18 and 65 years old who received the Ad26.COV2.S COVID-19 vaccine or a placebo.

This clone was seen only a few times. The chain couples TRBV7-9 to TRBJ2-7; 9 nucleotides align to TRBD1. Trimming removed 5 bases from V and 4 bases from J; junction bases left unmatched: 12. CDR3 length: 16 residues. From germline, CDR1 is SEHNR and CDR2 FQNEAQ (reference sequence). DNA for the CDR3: TGTGCCAGCAGCCATGGAGGGGGACAGGGAGGGTACGAGCAGTACTTC. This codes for CASSHGGGQGGYEQYF.

The CDR3: CASSDKDRGGTEAFF. The CDR3 DNA reads as TGCGCCAGCAGTGACAAGGACAGGGGAGGAACTGAAGCTTTCTTT. This chain connects TRBV10-1 to TRBJ1-1; 9 positions agree with TRBD1. The V segment lost 3 bases and the J segment 5 bases; nucleotides outside the gene matches: 7. Germline CDR1 is WNHNN and CDR2 is SYGVQD (reference sequence). CDR3 size: 15 residues.

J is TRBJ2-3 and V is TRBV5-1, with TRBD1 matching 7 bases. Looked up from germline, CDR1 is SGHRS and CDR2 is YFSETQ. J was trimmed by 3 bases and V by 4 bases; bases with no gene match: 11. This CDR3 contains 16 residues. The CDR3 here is CASSHMTARGTDTQYF. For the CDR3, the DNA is TGCGCCAGCAGCCACATGACGGCCAGGGGGACAGATACGCAGTATTTT. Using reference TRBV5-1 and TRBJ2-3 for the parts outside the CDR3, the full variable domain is KAGVTQTPRYLIKTRGQQVTLSCSPISGHRSVSWYQQTPGQGLQFLFEYFSETQRNKGNFPGRFSGRQFSNSRSEMNVSTLELGDSALYLCASSHMTARGTDTQYFGPGTRLTVL.

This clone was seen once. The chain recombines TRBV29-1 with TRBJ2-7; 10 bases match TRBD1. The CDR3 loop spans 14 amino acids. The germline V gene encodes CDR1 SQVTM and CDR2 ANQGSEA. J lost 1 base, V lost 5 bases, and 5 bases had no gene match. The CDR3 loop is CSVRDRGSSYEQYF. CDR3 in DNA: TGCAGCGTTCGGGACAGGGGCAGTTCCTACGAGCAGTACTTC.

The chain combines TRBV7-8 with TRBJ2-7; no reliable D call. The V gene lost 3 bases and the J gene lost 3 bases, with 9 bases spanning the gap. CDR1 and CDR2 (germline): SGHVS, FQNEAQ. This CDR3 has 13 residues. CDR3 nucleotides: TGTGCCAGCAGCTTTACACAGCGCTACGAGCAGTACTTC. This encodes CASSFTQRYEQYF.

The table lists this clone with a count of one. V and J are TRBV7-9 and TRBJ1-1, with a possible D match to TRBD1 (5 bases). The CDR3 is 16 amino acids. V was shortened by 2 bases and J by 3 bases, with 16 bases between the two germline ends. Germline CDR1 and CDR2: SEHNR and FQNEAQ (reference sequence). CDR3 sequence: CASSLMGREEYTEAFF. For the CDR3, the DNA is TGTGCCAGCAGCTTAATGGGCAGGGAAGAATACACTGAAGCTTTCTTT. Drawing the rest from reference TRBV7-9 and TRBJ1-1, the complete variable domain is DTGVSQNPRHKITKRGQNVTFRCDPISEHNRLYWYRQTLGQGPEFLTYFQNEAQLEKSRLLSDRFSAERPKGSFSTLEIQRTEQGDSAMYLCASSLMGREEYTEAFFGQGTRLTVV.

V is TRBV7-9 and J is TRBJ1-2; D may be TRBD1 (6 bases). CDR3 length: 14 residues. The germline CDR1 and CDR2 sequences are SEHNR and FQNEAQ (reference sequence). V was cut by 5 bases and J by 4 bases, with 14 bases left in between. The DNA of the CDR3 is TGTGCCAGCAGCCAGATACAGGGCTTCTATGGCTACACCTTC. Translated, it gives CASSQIQGFYGYTF.

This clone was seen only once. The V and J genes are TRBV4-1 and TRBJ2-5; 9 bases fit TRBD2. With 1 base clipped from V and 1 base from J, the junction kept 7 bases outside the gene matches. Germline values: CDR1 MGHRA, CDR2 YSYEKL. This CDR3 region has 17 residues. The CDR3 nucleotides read TGCGCCAGCAGCCAAGTTTCGAGCGGGGGGTTCCAAGAGACCCAGTACTTC. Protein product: CASSQVSSGGFQETQYF.

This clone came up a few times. The CDR3 nucleotides read TGCGCCAGCAGCGCGGGACAGGGAGGAGGTTCACCCCTCCACTTT. Translation: CASSAGQGGGSPLHF. V gene TRBV5-1 combines with J gene TRBJ1-6, with 9 nucleotides matching TRBD1. The germline V gene encodes CDR1 SGHRS and CDR2 YFSETQ. The CDR3 is made up of 15 amino acids. V lost 4 bases to trimming and J lost 9 bases; unmatched junction nucleotides: 8.

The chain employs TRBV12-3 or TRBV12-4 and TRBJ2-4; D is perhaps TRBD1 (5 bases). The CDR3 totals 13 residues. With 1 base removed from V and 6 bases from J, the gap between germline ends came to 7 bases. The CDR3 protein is CASSLGQGNIQYF. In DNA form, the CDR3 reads TGTGCCAGCAGTTTAGGTCAGGGAAACATTCAGTACTTC.

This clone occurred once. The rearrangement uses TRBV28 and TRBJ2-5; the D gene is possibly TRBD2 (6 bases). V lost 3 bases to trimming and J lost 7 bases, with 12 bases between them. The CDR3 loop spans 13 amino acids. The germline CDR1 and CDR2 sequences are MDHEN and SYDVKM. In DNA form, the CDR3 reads TGTGCCAGCAGTTTTGACGGGGGTGTGACCCAGTACTTC. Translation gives CASSFDGGVTQYF. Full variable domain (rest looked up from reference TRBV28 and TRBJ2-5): DVKVTQSSRYLVKRTGEKVFLECVQDMDHENMFWYRQDPGLGLRLIYFSYDVKMKEKGDIPEGYSVSREKKERFSLILESASTNQTSMYLCASSFDGGVTQYFGPGTRLLVL.

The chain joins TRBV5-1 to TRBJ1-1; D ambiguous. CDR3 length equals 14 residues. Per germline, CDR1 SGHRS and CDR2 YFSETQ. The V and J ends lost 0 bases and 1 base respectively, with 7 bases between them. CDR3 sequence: CASSLGAANTEAFF. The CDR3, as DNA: TGCGCCAGCAGCTTGGGGGCAGCGAACACTGAAGCTTTCTTT.

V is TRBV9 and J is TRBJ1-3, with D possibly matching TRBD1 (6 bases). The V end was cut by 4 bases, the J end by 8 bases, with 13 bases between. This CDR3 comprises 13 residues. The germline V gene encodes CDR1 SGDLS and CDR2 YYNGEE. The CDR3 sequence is CASSPRGGDTIYF. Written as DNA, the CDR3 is TGTGCCAGCAGCCCTAGGGGGGGAGACACCATATATTTT.

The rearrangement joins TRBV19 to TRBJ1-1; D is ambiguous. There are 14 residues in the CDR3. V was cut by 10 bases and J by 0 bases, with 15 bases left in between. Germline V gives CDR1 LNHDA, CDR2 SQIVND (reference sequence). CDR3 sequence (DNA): TGTGCCACTAAGTATGGCACAATGAACACTGAAGCTTTCTTT. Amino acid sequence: CATKYGTMNTEAFF.

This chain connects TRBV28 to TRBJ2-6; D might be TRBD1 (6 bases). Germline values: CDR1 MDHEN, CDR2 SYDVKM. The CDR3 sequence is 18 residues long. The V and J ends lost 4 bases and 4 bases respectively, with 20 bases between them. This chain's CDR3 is CASSSGEGPGGGANVLTF. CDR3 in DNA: TGTGCCAGCAGTTCAGGGGAAGGACCCGGTGGGGGGGCCAACGTCCTGACTTTC.